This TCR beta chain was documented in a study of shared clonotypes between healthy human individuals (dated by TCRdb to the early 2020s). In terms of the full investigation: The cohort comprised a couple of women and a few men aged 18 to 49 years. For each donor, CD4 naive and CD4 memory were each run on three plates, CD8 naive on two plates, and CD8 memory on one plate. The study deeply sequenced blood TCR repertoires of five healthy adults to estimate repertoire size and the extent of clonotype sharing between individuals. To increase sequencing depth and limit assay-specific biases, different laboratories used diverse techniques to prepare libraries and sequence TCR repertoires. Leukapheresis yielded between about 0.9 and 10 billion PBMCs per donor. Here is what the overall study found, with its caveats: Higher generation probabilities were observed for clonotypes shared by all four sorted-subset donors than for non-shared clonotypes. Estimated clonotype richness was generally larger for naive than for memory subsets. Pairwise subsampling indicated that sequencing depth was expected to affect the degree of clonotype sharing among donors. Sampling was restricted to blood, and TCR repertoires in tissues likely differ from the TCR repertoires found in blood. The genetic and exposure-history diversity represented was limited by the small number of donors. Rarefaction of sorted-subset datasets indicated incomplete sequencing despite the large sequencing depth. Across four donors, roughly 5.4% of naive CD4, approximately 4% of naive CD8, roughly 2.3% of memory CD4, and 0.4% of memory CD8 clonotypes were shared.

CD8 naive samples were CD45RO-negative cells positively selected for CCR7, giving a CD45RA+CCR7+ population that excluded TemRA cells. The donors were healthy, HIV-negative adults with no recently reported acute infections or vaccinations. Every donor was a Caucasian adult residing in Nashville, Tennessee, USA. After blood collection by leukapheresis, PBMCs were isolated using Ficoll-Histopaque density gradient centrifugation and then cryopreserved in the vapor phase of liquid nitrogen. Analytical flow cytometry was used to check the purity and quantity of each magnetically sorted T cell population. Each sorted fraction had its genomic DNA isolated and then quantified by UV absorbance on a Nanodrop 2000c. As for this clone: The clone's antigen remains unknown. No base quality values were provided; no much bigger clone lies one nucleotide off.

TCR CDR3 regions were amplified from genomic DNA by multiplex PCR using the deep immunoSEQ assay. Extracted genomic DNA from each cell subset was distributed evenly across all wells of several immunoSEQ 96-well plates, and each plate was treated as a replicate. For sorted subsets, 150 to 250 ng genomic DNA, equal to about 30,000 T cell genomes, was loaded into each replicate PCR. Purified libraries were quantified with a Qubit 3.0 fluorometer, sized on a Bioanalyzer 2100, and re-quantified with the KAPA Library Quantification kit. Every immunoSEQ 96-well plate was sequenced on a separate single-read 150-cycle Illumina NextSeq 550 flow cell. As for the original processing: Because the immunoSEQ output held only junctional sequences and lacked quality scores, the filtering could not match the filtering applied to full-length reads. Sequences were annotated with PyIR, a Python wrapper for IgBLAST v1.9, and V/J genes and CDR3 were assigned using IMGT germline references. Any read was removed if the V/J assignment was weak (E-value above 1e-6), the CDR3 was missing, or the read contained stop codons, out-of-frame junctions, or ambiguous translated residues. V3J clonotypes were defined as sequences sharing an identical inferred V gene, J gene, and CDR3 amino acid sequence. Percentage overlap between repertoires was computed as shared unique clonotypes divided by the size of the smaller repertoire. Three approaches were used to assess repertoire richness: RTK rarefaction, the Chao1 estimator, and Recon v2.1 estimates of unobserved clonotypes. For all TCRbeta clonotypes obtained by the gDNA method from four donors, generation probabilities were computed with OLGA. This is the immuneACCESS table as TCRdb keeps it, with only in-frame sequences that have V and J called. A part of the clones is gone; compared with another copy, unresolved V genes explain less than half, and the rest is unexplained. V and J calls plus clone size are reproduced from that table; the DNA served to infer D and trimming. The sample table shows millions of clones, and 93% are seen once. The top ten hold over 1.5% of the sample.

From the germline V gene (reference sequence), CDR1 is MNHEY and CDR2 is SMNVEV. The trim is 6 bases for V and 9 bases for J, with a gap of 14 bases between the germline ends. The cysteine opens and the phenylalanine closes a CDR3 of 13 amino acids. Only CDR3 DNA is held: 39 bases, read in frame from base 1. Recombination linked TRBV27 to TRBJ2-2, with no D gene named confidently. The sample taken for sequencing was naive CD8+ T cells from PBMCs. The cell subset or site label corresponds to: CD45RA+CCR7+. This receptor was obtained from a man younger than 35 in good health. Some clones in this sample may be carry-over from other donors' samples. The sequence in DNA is TGTGCCAGCAGGATCCGTGGGCACCGGGAGCTGTTTTTT. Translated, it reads CASRIRGHRELFF.